Below, one T cell receptor beta chain is given with its context. What it binds is not known. With a much larger clone just one base away, this may be a read error. Germline lookup yields CDR1 DFQATT and CDR2 SNEGSKA (reference sequence). The ends lost 5 bases at V and 5 bases at J; junction bases unmatched: 12. The length of the CDR3 is 15 residues. The sample comes from a study of read filtering for tumor transcriptome and immune sequencing. As for the study in general: IR-seq gave about 4.05 to 11 million TCR reads per sample; RNA-seq gave about 80 to 1273.

Bone marrow was sampled from every patient at the time of active disease. This library used around 400 ng RNA and molecular barcoded adaptors spanning alpha/delta and beta/gamma chains. TCRdb passed the reads through MiXCR, listing each CDR3 protein once. The table lists almost 40,000 distinct CDR3 sequences, around 15% of them singletons. Findings of the study overall: This fraction held mixed bone marrow immune cells after CD138-negative sorting. Approximately 80% of IR-seq clonotypes had one read, totaling 3% to 4.5% of reads; RNA-seq: around 70% and 40%.

This clonotype was sampled from a donor aged 40 or older with multiple myeloma. The chain recombines TRBV20-1 with TRBJ2-7; TRBD1 agrees at 10 bases. The sequenced material came from a population of CD138-negative cells sorted from bone marrow. The DNA for the CDR3 is TGCAGTGCTCAGAAAACCGGGACAGGGGTCCACGAGCAGTACTTC. Its protein product is CSAQKTGTGVHEQYF.